The clone carrying this T cell receptor beta chain was counted many times. According to the study, TCR beta libraries were built with iRepertoire HTBI primers and CDR3-region Arm-PCR. Each CDR3 protein gets one entry after TCRdb re-called the multiplex PCR reads with MiXCR. Of over 350,000 distinct CDR3 sequences in the sample, roughly 20% were seen once. This CDR3 comprises 15 residues. Germline values: CDR1 SNHLY, CDR2 FYNNEI. V dropped 6 bases and J dropped 6; count of bases not matched to a gene: 7. The data are from a study of regulatory T cells in long-lasting Graves disease. Time point indicated: persistent/refractory GD, antithyroid drugs over 5 years with positive TRAb. Researchers made the TCR library from RNA that was extracted from PBMCs.

The clonotype comes from a female donor with Graves disease. Sample: peripheral blood mononuclear cells (PBMCs), taken when the disease was refractory, from a patient treated with antithyroid drugs. The chain joins TRBV2 to TRBJ1-6; 8 nucleotides align to TRBD1. The DNA for the CDR3 is TGTGCCAGCAGCGTCGGACAGGGAAGTAATTCACCCCTCCACTTT. Translation gives CASSVGQGSNSPLHF. Full variable domain (outside the CDR3, taken from reference TRBV2 and TRBJ1-6): EPEVTQTPSHQVTQMGQEVILRCVPISNHLYFYWYRQILGQKVEFLVSFYNNEISEKSEIFDDQFSVERPDGSNFTLKIRSTKLEDSAMYFCASSVGQGSNSPLHFGNGTRLTVT.